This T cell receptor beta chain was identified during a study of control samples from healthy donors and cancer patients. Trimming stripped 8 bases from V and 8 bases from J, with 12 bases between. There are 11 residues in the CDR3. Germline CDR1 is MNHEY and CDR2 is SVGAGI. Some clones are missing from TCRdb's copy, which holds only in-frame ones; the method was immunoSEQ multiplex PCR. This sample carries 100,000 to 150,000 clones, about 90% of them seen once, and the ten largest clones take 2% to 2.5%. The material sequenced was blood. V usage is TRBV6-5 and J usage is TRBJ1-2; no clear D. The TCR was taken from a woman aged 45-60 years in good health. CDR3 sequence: CASSPAGGYTF. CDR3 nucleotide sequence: TGTGCCAGCTCACCAGCCGGAGGCTACACCTTC.